Each of the 22 T cell receptor beta chains below was sequenced from the same sample in a study of cytomegalovirus exposure and HLA in healthy donors. PCR used 60 Vbeta primers and 13 Jbeta primers. Assay: immunoSEQ multiplex PCR; the TCRdb copy retains only in-frame clones and omits some. The table includes over 200,000 clones, roughly 87% detected once. The source material was PBMCs. All receptors come from a woman aged 35 to 49 in good health and CMV-seropositive.

This clone was observed a few times. V gene TRBV29-1 combines with J gene TRBJ2-1; D is unclear. CDR3 length: 14 amino acids. V was clipped by 4 bases and J by 6 bases, with 16 bases between them. The germline gives CDR1 SQVTM, CDR2 ANQGSEA. Written as DNA, the CDR3 is TGCAGCGTTGCCCGGGTCCCCCGCCTCAATGAGCAGTTCTTC. Translating gives CSVARVPRLNEQFF.

This rearrangement joins TRBV9 to TRBJ2-2; D not resolved. Germline V gene sequence: CDR1 SGDLS, CDR2 YYNGEE. This CDR3 has 15 amino acids. Between the trimmed V and J ends, which lost 3 bases and 0 bases, there was a span of 9 bases. CDR3 sequence (DNA): TGTGCCAGCAGCGCGACACGCGCGAACACCGGGGAGCTGTTTTTT. Amino acids: CASSATRANTGELFF.

The chain joins TRBV11-3 to TRBJ2-1; D perhaps matches TRBD2 (6 bases). CDR1 is SGHNT, CDR2 YENEEA, per germline. The V end lost 2 bases, the J end lost 12 bases, and 8 bases lay between the germline ends. This CDR3 is 11 amino acids long. The CDR3 is CASSLRDLQFF. CDR3 nucleotides: TGTGCCAGCAGCTTACGGGACTTGCAGTTCTTC.

The V call is TRBV5-1, the J call TRBJ1-4; D gene uncertain. The CDR3 sequence is 15 residues long. Germline CDR1 SGHRS, CDR2 YFSETQ. V was clipped by 0 bases and J by 5 bases, with 11 bases between them. CDR3 loop: CASSLAPPQNEKLFF. CDR3 nucleotide sequence: TGCGCCAGCAGCTTGGCTCCCCCACAAAATGAAAAACTGTTTTTT.

The genes are TRBV7-9 and TRBJ2-3, with TRBD2 matching 7 bases. With V trimmed by 8 bases and J by 4 bases, 12 bases remained unmatched. Germline V gene data show CDR1 as SEHNR and CDR2 as FQNEAQ (reference sequence). The CDR3 contains 15 residues. The CDR3 nucleotides are TGTGCCAGCGCCTGGGAGGGCCGGGGCGCAGATACGCAGTATTTT. Its protein product is CASAWEGRGADTQYF.

V and J are TRBV27 and TRBJ2-5; TRBD1 is a possible D gene (5 bases). The CDR3 consists of 13 residues. Looked up from germline, CDR1 is MNHEY and CDR2 is SMNVEV (reference sequence). V was cut by 6 bases and J by 7 bases, with 15 bases left in between. DNA of the CDR3: TGTGCCAGCAGCCCCAGGGCATCGGGGACCCAGTACTTC. It encodes CASSPRASGTQYF.

This clone appeared once. V and J are TRBV10-1 and TRBJ2-5, with TRBD2 identical over 8 bases. The CDR3 runs to 15 residues. V shed 3 bases and J 3 bases; nucleotides not matched to a gene: 6. Germline V lookup: CDR1 WNHNN, CDR2 SYGVQD (reference sequence). The chain's CDR3 is CASSEDGAGEETQYF. CDR3 bases: TGCGCCAGCAGTGAAGACGGAGCGGGGGAAGAGACCCAGTACTTC.

This rearrangement joins TRBV7-9 to TRBJ2-5, with 10 positions matching TRBD2. CDR3 size: 16 residues. V gave up 4 bases and J gave up 4 bases; unmatched junction bases: 9. Germline CDR1 reads SEHNR; CDR2 reads FQNEAQ (reference sequence). As DNA, the CDR3 is TGTGCCAGCAGCTCAGGACTAGCGGTTCGGGGAGAGACCCAGTACTTC. This encodes CASSSGLAVRGETQYF.

The V call is TRBV7-2, the J call TRBJ2-5; TRBD2 agrees at 13 bases. The V gene end was trimmed by 5 bases and the J gene end by 2 bases; junction bases not matched to a gene: 5. CDR3 length: 16 residues. CDR1 SGHTA and CDR2 FQGNSA come from the germline V gene. The CDR3 DNA is TGTGCCAGCAGCCCACGGGGACTAGCGGGGCAAGAGACCCAGTACTTC. Translating it yields CASSPRGLAGQETQYF.

V usage is TRBV13 and J usage is TRBJ2-5, with 7 bases lining up with TRBD2. The DNA end lines up better with TRBJ2-7; the J call may be wrong. From germline, CDR1 is PRHDT and CDR2 FYEKMQ (reference sequence). The CDR3 has 14 residues. The DNA for the CDR3 is TGTGCCAGCAGCTTAGCGGGAGGTGTCTACGAGCAGTACTTC. Encoded protein: CASSLAGGVYEQYF.

This chain links TRBV7-2 with TRBJ2-2; maybe TRBD1 (6 bases). The CDR3 is made up of 15 amino acids. Trimming took off 5 bases at V and 2 bases at J, with 12 bases between the two ends. Germline lookup yields CDR1 SGHTA and CDR2 FQGNSA. The CDR3 nucleotides read TGTGCCAGCAGCCTCCAGACAGGAAACACCGGGGAGCTGTTTTTT. Its protein product is CASSLQTGNTGELFF. The full variable domain, with the rest looked up from reference TRBV7-2 and TRBJ2-2, is GAGVSQSPSNKVTEKGKDVELRCDPISGHTALYWYRQSLGQGLEFLIYFQGNSAPDKSGLPSDRFSAERTGGSVSTLTIQRTQQEDSAVYLCASSLQTGNTGELFFGEGSRLTVL.

The chain links TRBV6-6 to TRBJ1-1; D is possibly TRBD1 (5 bases). The CDR3 spans 14 residues. CDR1 MNHNY and CDR2 SVGAGI come from the germline V gene (reference sequence). V was shortened by 3 bases and J by 0 bases, with 8 bases between the two germline ends. The chain's CDR3 is CASSYTGMNTEAFF. The CDR3 DNA sequence: TGTGCCAGCAGTTATACAGGCATGAACACTGAAGCTTTCTTT.

V gene TRBV19 combines with J gene TRBJ1-3; the match to TRBD1 covers 10 bases. The CDR3 runs to 14 residues. J gave up 6 bases and V 8 bases, and 7 bases lay outside the gene matches. Germline CDR1 LNHDA, CDR2 SQIVND (reference sequence). The CDR3 DNA is TGTGCCAGTGCGGACAGGGGGTTGGCAAACACCATATATTTT. Translation: CASADRGLANTIYF.

This chain links TRBV19 with TRBJ1-2; the match to TRBD1 covers 10 bases. The length of the CDR3 is 14 residues. The V segment lost 6 bases and the J segment 8 bases; nucleotides outside the gene matches: 9. Germline lookup yields CDR1 LNHDA and CDR2 SQIVND (reference sequence). The CDR3 here is CASSGTGAPTGYTF. CDR3 bases: TGTGCCAGTAGCGGGACAGGGGCCCCGACGGGCTACACCTTC.

This chain joins TRBV30 and TRBJ1-1; no reliable D call. V lost 3 bases, J lost 0 bases, and 5 bases lay in between. The germline gives CDR1 GTSNPN, CDR2 SVGIG (reference sequence). The CDR3 has 12 residues. CDR3 amino acids: CAWRGMNTEAFF. DNA for the CDR3: TGTGCCTGGAGGGGCATGAACACTGAAGCTTTCTTT.

V gene TRBV11-1 combines with J gene TRBJ2-7, with 10 positions matching TRBD2. The CDR3 has 15 amino acids. V shed 5 bases and J 1 base; nucleotides not matched to a gene: 5. CDR1 and CDR2 from the germline V gene are SGHAT and FQDESV (reference sequence). CDR3 sequence (DNA): TGTGCCAGCAGCGCGACTAGCGGGTTATCCTACGAGCAGTACTTC. Its protein is CASSATSGLSYEQYF. Full variable domain (missing parts from reference TRBV11-1 and TRBJ2-7): EAEVAQSPRYKITEKSQAVAFWCDPISGHATLYWYRQILGQGPELLVQFQDESVVDDSQLPKDRFSAERLKGVDSTLKIQPAELGDSAMYLCASSATSGLSYEQYFGPGTRLTVT.

The V and J genes are TRBV4-2 and TRBJ2-3; TRBD2 agrees at 8 bases. Germline trimming cut 0 bases from V and 9 bases from J; bases unmatched to any gene: 5. From germline, CDR1 is LGHNA and CDR2 YNFKEQ. There are 14 residues in the CDR3. The CDR3 sequence is CASSQDPTSGTQYF. In DNA, the CDR3 is TGTGCCAGCAGCCAAGATCCAACTAGCGGCACGCAGTATTTT.

In its sample, this clone was seen once. The J gene is TRBJ1-1, the V gene TRBV27, with D hard to call. V was shortened by 4 bases and J by 10 bases, with 13 bases between the two germline ends. This CDR3 is built from 12 residues. CDR1 and CDR2 from the germline V gene are MNHEY and SMNVEV (reference sequence). CDR3 bases: TGTGCCAGCAGTTCTCAGCGAACGGGAGCTTTCTTT. Translating gives CASSSQRTGAFF.

This clone appeared a single time. The chain employs TRBV15 and TRBJ2-7; 8 nucleotides match TRBD1. Trimming removed 3 bases from V and 4 bases from J; junction bases left unmatched: 5. This CDR3 contains 14 residues. The germline V gene encodes CDR1 LNHNV and CDR2 YYDKDF (reference sequence). CDR3 residues: CATSSGQGGYEQYF. The CDR3 DNA reads as TGTGCCACCAGCAGCGGACAGGGTGGATACGAGCAGTACTTC.

The V and J genes are TRBV27 and TRBJ1-2; 7 bases align to TRBD1. In germline, CDR1 is MNHEY, CDR2 SMNVEV (reference sequence). Trimming took 6 bases from V and 4 from J; bases not matched to a gene: 2. CDR3 length: 12 amino acids. CDR3 coding DNA: TGTGCCAGCAGCTCAGGGGGCTATGGCTACACCTTC. It yields the protein CASSSGGYGYTF.

The chain recombines TRBV6-5 with TRBJ2-4, with 9 nucleotides matching TRBD2. The CDR3 loop spans 14 amino acids. Trimming at V came to 0 bases and at J to 9 bases, leaving 3 bases not matched to a gene. Germline V gene sequence: CDR1 MNHEY, CDR2 SVGAGI. As DNA, the CDR3 is TGTGCCAGCAGTTACTCGGGGCGGGAGGGCATTCAGTACTTC. Protein sequence: CASSYSGREGIQYF.

The V gene is TRBV5-1, the J gene TRBJ2-3, with 11 bases matching TRBD2. The CDR3 covers 16 residues. CDR1 and CDR2 (germline): SGHRS, YFSETQ. V was clipped by 0 bases and J by 6 bases; unmatched bases: 6. The chain's CDR3 is CASSLGIAGGVDTQYF. CDR3 bases: TGCGCCAGCAGCTTGGGAATAGCGGGAGGGGTCGATACGCAGTATTTT. Looking up the rest from reference TRBV5-1 and TRBJ2-3 gives the full variable domain: KAGVTQTPRYLIKTRGQQVTLSCSPISGHRSVSWYQQTPGQGLQFLFEYFSETQRNKGNFPGRFSGRQFSNSRSEMNVSTLELGDSALYLCASSLGIAGGVDTQYFGPGTRLTVL.